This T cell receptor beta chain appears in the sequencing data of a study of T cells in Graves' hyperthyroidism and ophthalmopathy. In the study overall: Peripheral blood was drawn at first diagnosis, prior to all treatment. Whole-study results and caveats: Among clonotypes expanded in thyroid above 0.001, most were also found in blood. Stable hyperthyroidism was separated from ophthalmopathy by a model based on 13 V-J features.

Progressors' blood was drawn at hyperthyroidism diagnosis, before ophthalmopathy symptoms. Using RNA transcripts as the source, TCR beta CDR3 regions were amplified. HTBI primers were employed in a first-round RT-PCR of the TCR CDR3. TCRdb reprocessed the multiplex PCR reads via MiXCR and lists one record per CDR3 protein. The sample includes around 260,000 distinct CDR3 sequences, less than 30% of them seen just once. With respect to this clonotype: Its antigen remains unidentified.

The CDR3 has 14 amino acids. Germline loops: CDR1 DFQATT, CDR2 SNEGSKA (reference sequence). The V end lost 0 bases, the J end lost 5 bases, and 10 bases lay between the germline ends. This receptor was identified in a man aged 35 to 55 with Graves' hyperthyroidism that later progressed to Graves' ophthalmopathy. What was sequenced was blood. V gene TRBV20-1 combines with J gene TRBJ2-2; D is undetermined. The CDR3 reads CSARDLGWTGELFF. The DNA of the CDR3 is TGCAGTGCTAGAGACCTAGGTTGGACCGGGGAGCTGTTTTTT.